The subject of this entry is one T cell receptor (beta chain). This entry comes from a study of blood T cell repertoires in COVID-19. Study summary: Collection of acute and convalescent COVID-19 samples took place in the United States, Italy and Spain. T cells, B-cell-depleted T cells, or PBMCs supplied cDNA or gDNA.

Study processing details: It was from reference gene primer amplification that nucleated cell counts were estimated. The repertoire was sequenced with immunoSEQ multiplex PCR; TCRdb's copy has only in-frame clones and lacks some. For V, J and clone size, that table is used; D and trimming come from the DNA. The table records around 240,000 clones, about 79% of them present only once. The CDR3 runs 16 residues. CDR1 is PRHDT and CDR2 is FYEKMQ in the germline V gene (reference sequence). Trimming removed 5 bases from V and 4 bases from J, with 18 bases in between. The clonotype comes from a middle-aged woman who had recovered from COVID-19. The V gene is TRBV13, the J gene TRBJ1-3; possible D gene TRBD1, 5 bases. The material sequenced was peripheral blood. The CDR3 region has the DNA TGTGCCAGCAGCCCAAACCGTCAGGGATACGGAAACACCATATATTTT. Encoded protein: CASSPNRQGYGNTIYF.